Listed here are 22 T cell receptor beta chains from one sample, sequenced in a study of control samples from healthy donors and cancer patients. The protocol was immunoSEQ multiplex PCR, while the TCRdb copy is restricted to in-frame clones and leaves out a portion. The sample has approximately 120,000 clones; roughly 90% are singletons. The sample taken for sequencing was blood. The receptors shown here come from a man younger than 30 in good health.

The chain joins TRBV5-1 to TRBJ2-2; D is undetermined. Germline lookup yields CDR1 SGHRS and CDR2 YFSETQ. Trimming took off 2 bases at V and 5 bases at J, with 7 bases between the two ends. The CDR3 spans 13 residues. The CDR3 DNA follows: TGCGCCAGCAGCTTCCTCCCAACCGGGGAGCTGTTTTTT. Residues: CASSFLPTGELFF.

CDR3 coding DNA: TGTGCCAGCTCACCGGGGGCCGTCTATGGCTACACCTTC. Encoded protein: CASSPGAVYGYTF. V usage is TRBV18 and J usage is TRBJ1-2, with D possibly matching TRBD1 (6 bases). V was cut by 3 bases and J by 4 bases, with 9 bases left in between. The CDR3 consists of 13 residues. Per the germline V gene, CDR1 is KGHSH and CDR2 is LQKENI. Full variable domain (missing parts from reference TRBV18 and TRBJ1-2): NAGVMQNPRHLVRRRGQEARLRCSPMKGHSHVYWYRQLPEEGLKFMVYLQKENIIDESGMPKERFSAEFPKEGPSILRIQQVVRGDSAAYFCASSPGAVYGYTFGSGTRLTVV.

This sequence joins TRBV18 and TRBJ1-2; D is uncertain. Germline-derived CDR1 and CDR2 are KGHSH and LQKENI. With 3 bases removed from V and 8 bases from J, the gap between germline ends came to 13 bases. The length of the CDR3 is 13 residues. The CDR3, as DNA: TGTGCCAGCTCACCGATCTCCAACGAAGGCTACACCTTC. Its protein product is CASSPISNEGYTF.

The chain has TRBV7-2 and TRBJ2-1, with 8 bases matching TRBD2. The germline gives CDR1 SGHTA, CDR2 FQGNSA. This CDR3 comprises 14 residues. The V and J ends lost 8 bases and 12 bases, in that order; junction bases with no gene match: 15. CDR3 DNA sequence: TGTGCCAGCGCCCTCCCCGGGACTAGGGTTTTGCAGTTCTTC. As protein: CASALPGTRVLQFF. Complete variable domain (other parts from reference TRBV7-2 and TRBJ2-1): GAGVSQSPSNKVTEKGKDVELRCDPISGHTALYWYRQSLGQGLEFLIYFQGNSAPDKSGLPSDRFSAERTGGSVSTLTIQRTQQEDSAVYLCASALPGTRVLQFFGPGTRLTVL.

In its sample, this clone was seen once. Possible read error: a much larger clone is one base away. The J gene is TRBJ2-1, the V gene TRBV7-2; unclear D gene. The CDR3 is 16 residues long. The germline CDR1 and CDR2 sequences are SGHTA and FQGNSA. The CDR3 DNA reads TGTGCCGGCAGCCCCGGCCTGGTAGCTTCGTACAATGAGCAGTTCTTC. Its translation is CAGSPGLVASYNEQFF.

The chain recombines TRBV30 with TRBJ2-7; possible D gene TRBD1, 6 bases. V was cut by 0 bases and J by 10 bases, with 13 bases left in between. This CDR3 is built from 12 residues. The germline V gene has CDR1 GTSNPN and CDR2 SVGIG (reference sequence). The CDR3 spells CAWSVGRGGQYF. DNA of the CDR3: TGTGCCTGGAGTGTAGGCAGGGGCGGACAGTACTTC.

This clone was recorded a few times. The genes are TRBV7-8 and TRBJ2-7; D uncertain. Germline-derived CDR1 and CDR2 are SGHVS and FQNEAQ. CDR3 length: 13 residues. Trimming removed 3 bases from V and 3 bases from J, with 9 bases in between. CDR3 residues: CASSFGSNYEQYF. As DNA, the CDR3 is TGTGCCAGCAGCTTCGGCAGTAACTACGAGCAGTACTTC.

The rearrangement uses TRBV5-8 and TRBJ1-2; D call uncertain. The CDR3 contains 15 residues. CDR1 is SGHTS and CDR2 is YDEGEE in the germline V gene. Trimming pared 0 bases from V and 4 bases from J, leaving 13 bases between. CDR3 nucleotide sequence: TGTGCCAGCAGCTTGGGGGGAGAATCGGGCTATGGCTACACCTTC. It is translated as CASSLGGESGYGYTF.

This chain's CDR3 is CASSLRRPRLAGEETQYF. Written as DNA, the CDR3 is TGTGCCAGCAGTTTGAGGCGCCCCCGACTAGCGGGGGAAGAGACCCAGTACTTC. The chain joins TRBV27 to TRBJ2-5, with 12 bases fitting TRBD2. This CDR3 comprises 18 residues. V shed 3 bases and J 3 bases; nucleotides not matched to a gene: 11. Per the germline V gene, CDR1 is MNHEY and CDR2 is SMNVEV (reference sequence).

The chain combines TRBV30 with TRBJ2-7; unclear D gene. Germline V gene data show CDR1 as GTSNPN and CDR2 as SVGIG (reference sequence). The CDR3 extends over 14 amino acids. The V and J ends lost 1 base and 1 base respectively, with 11 bases between them. CDR3 sequence reads: CAWSATPFSYEQYF. The CDR3 bases are TGTGCCTGGAGTGCGACCCCCTTTTCCTACGAGCAGTACTTC.

The gene calls are TRBV29-1 and TRBJ2-3; 10 bases agree with TRBD2. In germline, CDR1 is SQVTM, CDR2 ANQGSEA. This CDR3 is built from 15 residues. Trimming cost V 5 bases and J 4 bases; bases outside gene matches: 9. CDR3 sequence: CSVPPSGRGSDTQYF. In DNA form, the CDR3 reads TGCAGCGTTCCTCCGAGCGGGAGGGGATCAGATACGCAGTATTTT.

This clone showed up just once. The rearrangement uses TRBV2 and TRBJ2-2; D call uncertain. Germline V gene lookup returns CDR1 SNHLY and CDR2 FYNNEI. V was clipped by 0 bases and J by 9 bases, with 11 bases between them. CDR3 length: 14 residues. The DNA of the CDR3 is TGTGCCAGCAGTGAAGCGCTATCGGGCTGGGAGCTGTTTTTT. Protein: CASSEALSGWELFF. The entire variable domain, with the rest obtained from reference TRBV2 and TRBJ2-2, is as follows: EPEVTQTPSHQVTQMGQEVILRCVPISNHLYFYWYRQILGQKVEFLVSFYNNEISEKSEIFDDQFSVERPDGSNFTLKIRSTKLEDSAMYFCASSEALSGWELFFGEGSRLTVL.

The chain has TRBV10-1 and TRBJ2-1; 9 bases are a match to TRBD2. CDR3 length equals 19 residues. Trimming at V came to 3 bases and at J to 0 bases, leaving 12 bases not matched to a gene. Germline lookup yields CDR1 WNHNN and CDR2 SYGVQD (reference sequence). The CDR3 here is CASSDPSDPTSGSYNEQFF. The CDR3 bases are TGCGCCAGCAGTGATCCAAGTGATCCGACTAGCGGCTCCTACAATGAGCAGTTCTTC.

V and J are TRBV18 and TRBJ2-5, with 7 bases identical to TRBD1. The germline CDR1 and CDR2 sequences are KGHSH and LQKENI. The CDR3 has 13 amino acids. V was clipped by 5 bases and J by 9 bases; unmatched bases: 9. DNA for the CDR3: TGTGCCAGCTCATCGGACAGGTCGAGGGCCCAGTACTTC. Translating it yields CASSSDRSRAQYF.

This sequence joins TRBV11-3 and TRBJ2-1, with 9 bases matching TRBD2. V gave up 0 bases and J gave up 1 base; unmatched junction bases: 4. There are 17 residues in the CDR3. CDR1 is SGHNT, CDR2 YENEEA, per germline. In nucleotides, the CDR3 is TGTGCCAGCAGCTTAGATCTTGCGGGAGGGTCCTACAATGAGCAGTTCTTC. It specifies CASSLDLAGGSYNEQFF.

V usage is TRBV28 and J usage is TRBJ2-3, with 10 bases matching TRBD2. Trimming took 4 bases from V and 0 from J; bases not matched to a gene: 4. The CDR3 is 16 residues long. Per the germline V gene, CDR1 is MDHEN and CDR2 is SYDVKM. The CDR3 is CASSSRLAGSTDTQYF. In DNA, the CDR3 is TGTGCCAGCAGTTCCCGACTAGCGGGTAGCACAGATACGCAGTATTTT.

The rearrangement links TRBV10-1 to TRBJ2-3, with D perhaps matching TRBD1 (6 bases). Germline-derived CDR1 and CDR2 are WNHNN and SYGVQD (reference sequence). The CDR3 is 20 amino acids. V gave up 0 bases and J gave up 5 bases, with 27 bases separating them. This CDR3 reads CASSESTAARGLLGIDTQYF. In nucleotides, the CDR3 is TGCGCCAGCAGTGAGTCGACGGCGGCTAGGGGGTTGTTAGGTATAGATACGCAGTATTTT.

This sequence joins TRBV10-1 and TRBJ2-7, with 7 nucleotides matching TRBD1. This CDR3 has 15 residues. Germline V lookup: CDR1 WNHNN, CDR2 SYGVQD (reference sequence). The V and J ends lost 2 bases and 5 bases, in that order; junction bases with no gene match: 9. The CDR3 reads CASSETGQRPHEQYF. CDR3 DNA: TGCGCCAGCAGTGAGACGGGACAGCGCCCGCACGAGCAGTACTTC.

The chain combines TRBV4-3 with TRBJ2-1, with D unresolved. Trimming took 0 bases from V and 5 from J, leaving 5 bases between them. The CDR3 length is 13 residues. Germline V gene sequence: CDR1 LGHNA, CDR2 YSLEER. CDR3 nucleotide sequence: TGCGCCAGCAGCCAAGATTGGCACAATGAGCAGTTCTTC. Protein sequence: CASSQDWHNEQFF.

This clone occurred once. The chain couples TRBV7-3 to TRBJ2-2, with D possibly TRBD1 on 6 matching bases. The CDR3 sequence is 13 residues long. V dropped 3 bases and J dropped 7 bases, with 9 bases sitting between them. The V gene's germline CDR1 is SGHTA and CDR2 FQGTGA. The CDR3 reads CASSLDSGGELFF. The CDR3 DNA reads as TGTGCCAGCAGCTTGGACAGTGGCGGGGAGCTGTTTTTT.

This sequence joins TRBV5-1 and TRBJ2-5; TRBD2 matches at 8 bases. The J segment lost 7 bases and the V segment lost 4 bases, leaving 12 bases of the junction unmatched. The CDR3 runs 15 residues. Per the germline V gene, CDR1 is SGHRS and CDR2 is YFSETQ. The CDR3, as DNA: TGCGCCAGCAGCCCACGGCCCCGGGAGGGTGGGACCCAGTACTTC. It translates to CASSPRPREGGTQYF.

The chain joins TRBV28 to TRBJ1-5, with 9 bases that match TRBD1. This CDR3 has 19 residues. CDR1 is MDHEN and CDR2 is SYDVKM in the germline V gene. Trimming at V came to 2 bases and at J to 6 bases, leaving 17 bases not matched to a gene. The CDR3 nucleotides read TGTGCCAGCAGTTTAGCATACGGGACTTGGACAGGGGAGAGTCAGCCCCAGCATTTT. Translating gives CASSLAYGTWTGESQPQHF.